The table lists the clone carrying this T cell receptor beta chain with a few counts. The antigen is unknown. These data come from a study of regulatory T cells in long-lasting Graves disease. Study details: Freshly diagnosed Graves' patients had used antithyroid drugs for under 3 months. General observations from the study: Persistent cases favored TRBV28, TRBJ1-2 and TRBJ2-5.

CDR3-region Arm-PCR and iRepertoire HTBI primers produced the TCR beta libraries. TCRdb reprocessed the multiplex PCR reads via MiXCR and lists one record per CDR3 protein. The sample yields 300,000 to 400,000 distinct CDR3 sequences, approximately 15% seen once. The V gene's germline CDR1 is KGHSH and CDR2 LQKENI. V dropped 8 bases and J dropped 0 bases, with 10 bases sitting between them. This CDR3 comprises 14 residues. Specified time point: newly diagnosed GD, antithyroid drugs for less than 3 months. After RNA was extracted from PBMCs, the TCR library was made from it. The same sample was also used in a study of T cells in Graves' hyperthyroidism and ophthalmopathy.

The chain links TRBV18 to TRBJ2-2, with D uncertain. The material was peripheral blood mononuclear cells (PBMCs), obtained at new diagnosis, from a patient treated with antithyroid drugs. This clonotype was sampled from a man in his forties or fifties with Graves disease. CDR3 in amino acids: CASLRTANTGELFF. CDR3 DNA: TGTGCCAGCCTAAGAACCGCGAACACCGGGGAGCTGTTTTTT.